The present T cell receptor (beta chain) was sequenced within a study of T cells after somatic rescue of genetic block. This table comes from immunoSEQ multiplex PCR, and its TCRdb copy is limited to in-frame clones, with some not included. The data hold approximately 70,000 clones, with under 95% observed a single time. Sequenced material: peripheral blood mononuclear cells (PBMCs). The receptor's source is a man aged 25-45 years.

CDR3 amino acids: CASRPTGDREQYF. The CDR3 DNA sequence: TGTGCCAGCAGGCCAACAGGGGACCGCGAGCAGTACTTC. The chain recombines TRBV27 with TRBJ2-7, with 7 positions matching TRBD1. This CDR3 is 13 amino acids long. CDR1 MNHEY and CDR2 SMNVEV come from the germline V gene (reference sequence). V was pared by 6 bases and J by 6 bases, with 8 bases of the junction left unmatched.